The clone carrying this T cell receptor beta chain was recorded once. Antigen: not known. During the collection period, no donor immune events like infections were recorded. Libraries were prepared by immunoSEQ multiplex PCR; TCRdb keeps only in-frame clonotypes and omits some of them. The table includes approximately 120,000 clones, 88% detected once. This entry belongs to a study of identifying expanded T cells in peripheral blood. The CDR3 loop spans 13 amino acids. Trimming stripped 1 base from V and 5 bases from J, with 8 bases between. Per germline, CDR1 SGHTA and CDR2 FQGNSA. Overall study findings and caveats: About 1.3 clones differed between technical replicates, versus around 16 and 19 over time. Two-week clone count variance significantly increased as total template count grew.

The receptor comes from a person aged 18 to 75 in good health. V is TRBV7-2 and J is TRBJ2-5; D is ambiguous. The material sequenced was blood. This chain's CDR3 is CASSLVRRETQYF. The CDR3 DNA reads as TGTGCCAGCAGCTTAGTCCGTCGTGAGACCCAGTACTTC.